The 14 T cell receptor beta chains given below trace back to one sample, sequenced in a study of CD8+ T cells in alopecia areata. Extracted RNA was reverse transcribed into cDNA, the sequencing template. Profiling relied on immunoSEQ multiplex PCR, and the TCRdb table lists in-frame clones only, not all of them. Altogether 90,000 to 150,000 clones are present, roughly 66% being singletons, with the ten largest covering approximately 2.8%. Material for sequencing was CD4+ T cells sorted from blood. All receptors come from a human donor in good health.

The chain carries TRBV29-1 and TRBJ2-7, with D uncertain. The germline gives CDR1 SQVTM, CDR2 ANQGSEA. Trimming stripped 7 bases from V and 3 bases from J, with 10 bases between. This CDR3 has 11 amino acids. The CDR3 sequence is CSALVGYEQYF. CDR3 nucleotide sequence: TGCAGCGCCCTCGTGGGCTACGAGCAGTACTTC.

The genes are TRBV7-9 and TRBJ1-1, with D maybe TRBD1 (5 bases). The V end lost 5 bases, the J end lost 1 base, and 14 bases lay between the germline ends. This CDR3 region has 15 residues. In germline, CDR1 is SEHNR, CDR2 FQNEAQ (reference sequence). CDR3 sequence: CASSPKGGANTEAFF. The DNA of the CDR3 is TGTGCCAGCAGCCCAAAGGGAGGGGCGAACACTGAAGCTTTCTTT. Supplemented by reference TRBV7-9 and TRBJ1-1, the full variable domain reads DTGVSQNPRHKITKRGQNVTFRCDPISEHNRLYWYRQTLGQGPEFLTYFQNEAQLEKSRLLSDRFSAERPKGSFSTLEIQRTEQGDSAMYLCASSPKGGANTEAFFGQGTRLTVV.

This chain links TRBV6-6 with TRBJ1-5; possible D gene TRBD1, 5 bases. The CDR3 runs 15 residues. The germline V gene encodes CDR1 MNHNY and CDR2 SVGAGI (reference sequence). The V end lost 5 bases, the J end lost 1 base, and 12 bases lay between the germline ends. The CDR3 protein is CASSRQKGSNQPQHF. In DNA, the CDR3 is TGTGCCAGCAGTCGACAGAAAGGGAGCAATCAGCCCCAGCATTTT.

The rearrangement joins TRBV7-2 to TRBJ2-3, with D unclear. The V end lost 5 bases, the J end lost 0 bases, and 12 bases lay between the germline ends. The CDR3 runs 15 residues. Germline V lookup: CDR1 SGHTA, CDR2 FQGNSA. DNA of the CDR3: TGTGCCAGCAGCCCACTCTATCTTAGCACAGATACGCAGTATTTT. The encoded protein is CASSPLYLSTDTQYF.

This clone was counted only a few times. This chain uses TRBV5-1 with TRBJ2-7; D tentatively reads TRBD1 or TRBD2 (5 bases each). Trimming removed 4 bases at V and 1 base at J, with 15 bases between. The V gene's germline CDR1 is SGHRS and CDR2 YFSETQ. CDR3 length: 15 amino acids. The CDR3: CASSTGTVKSYEQYF. In nucleotides, the CDR3 is TGCGCCAGCAGCACCGGGACGGTGAAGTCCTACGAGCAGTACTTC.

The chain combines TRBV30 with TRBJ2-1; TRBD1 is a possible D gene (6 bases). CDR1 and CDR2 from the germline V gene are GTSNPN and SVGIG (reference sequence). The CDR3 length is 16 residues. V lost 1 base, J lost 7 bases, and 20 bases lay in between. The CDR3 reads CAWSAGRGQYVNEQFF. The CDR3 coding sequence is TGTGCCTGGAGTGCCGGACGCGGACAGTACGTAAATGAGCAGTTCTTC. Supplemented by reference TRBV30 and TRBJ2-1, the full variable domain reads SQTIHQWPATLVQPVGSPLSLECTVEGTSNPNLYWYRQAAGRGLQLLFYSVGIGQISSEVPQNLSASRPQDRQFILSSKKLLLSDSGFYLCAWSAGRGQYVNEQFFGPGTRLTVL.

The genes are TRBV7-9 and TRBJ1-1; D not resolved. The CDR3 is made up of 12 amino acids. V dropped 11 bases and J dropped 5 bases, with 15 bases sitting between them. Germline V gene data show CDR1 as SEHNR and CDR2 as FQNEAQ (reference sequence). The CDR3 nucleotides are TGTGCCTCCACCCGAACGGTTACTGAAGCTTTCTTT. This gives the protein CASTRTVTEAFF.

This clone was detected a few times. The rearrangement links TRBV5-1 to TRBJ2-5, with TRBD1 matching over 8 bases. Germline trimming cut 3 bases from V and 6 bases from J; bases unmatched to any gene: 10. This CDR3 is 15 amino acids long. Germline CDR1 reads SGHRS; CDR2 reads YFSETQ. The CDR3 is CASSWGPGGGQTQYF. Here the CDR3 DNA reads TGCGCCAGCAGCTGGGGCCCAGGGGGCGGTCAGACCCAGTACTTC.

In its sample, this clone was seen a few times. The chain uses TRBV5-1 and TRBJ2-2; D ambiguous. Germline values: CDR1 SGHRS, CDR2 YFSETQ. Trimming took 0 bases from V and 4 from J, leaving 7 bases between them. The CDR3 sequence is 14 residues long. The CDR3: CASSLGSITGELFF. CDR3 DNA sequence: TGCGCCAGCAGCTTGGGCAGTATCACCGGGGAGCTGTTTTTT. Full variable domain (missing parts from reference TRBV5-1 and TRBJ2-2): KAGVTQTPRYLIKTRGQQVTLSCSPISGHRSVSWYQQTPGQGLQFLFEYFSETQRNKGNFPGRFSGRQFSNSRSEMNVSTLELGDSALYLCASSLGSITGELFFGEGSRLTVL.

The chain links TRBV30 to TRBJ1-5, with 7 bases lining up with TRBD1. Germline CDR1 is GTSNPN and CDR2 is SVGIG (reference sequence). V shed 5 bases and J 0 bases; nucleotides not matched to a gene: 4. The CDR3 extends over 14 amino acids. The CDR3 loop is CAWGTENSNQPQHF. The CDR3, as DNA: TGTGCCTGGGGGACAGAGAATAGCAATCAGCCCCAGCATTTT.

This clone was recorded a few times. This sequence joins TRBV14 and TRBJ1-4, with unresolved D. The CDR3 is made up of 12 amino acids. V was cut by 4 bases and J by 3 bases, with 3 bases left in between. Germline loops: CDR1 SGHDN, CDR2 FVKESK. The CDR3 region is CASSRPNEKLFF. The DNA of the CDR3 is TGTGCCAGCAGCCGACCTAATGAAAAACTGTTTTTT.

This chain uses TRBV11-2 with TRBJ1-2; D possibly corresponds to TRBD1 (5 bases). The V end was cut by 5 bases, the J end by 4 bases, with 17 bases between. The CDR3 extends over 15 amino acids. Germline lookup yields CDR1 SGHAT and CDR2 FQNNGV. This chain's CDR3 is CASSLTGPRAYGYTF. The CDR3 DNA is TGTGCCAGCAGCCTAACGGGCCCCAGGGCCTATGGCTACACCTTC.

The chain uses TRBV7-2 and TRBJ2-1, with D possibly matching TRBD2 (5 bases). The CDR3 runs to 14 residues. Between the trimmed V and J ends, which lost 2 bases and 6 bases, there was a span of 11 bases. Germline loops: CDR1 SGHTA, CDR2 FQGNSA. The CDR3 bases are TGTGCCAGCAGCTTACAAACTAGGGCCAATGAGCAGTTCTTC. It codes for CASSLQTRANEQFF.

CDR3 sequence reads: CASSPRRDLRGYEQYF. CDR3 sequence (DNA): TGTGCCAGCAGCCCTCGCAGGGACCTGAGAGGGTACGAGCAGTACTTC. The chain employs TRBV13 and TRBJ2-7, with D perhaps TRBD1 or TRBD2 (5 bases each). This CDR3 comprises 16 residues. V shed 5 bases and J shed 4 bases, with 21 bases lying between them. Germline V CDR1 and CDR2: PRHDT, FYEKMQ (reference sequence).